Presented here are 18 T cell receptor beta chains from one specimen sequenced in a study of naive and memory T cell subsets. An equimolar mix of two oligonucleotides served as the beta constant-region primer for TRBC1 and TRBC2. TCRdb called the UMI-ligation and nested PCR reads again in MiXCR, with one record for every CDR3 protein. The sample yields roughly 5,400 distinct CDR3 sequences, more than 6.5% seen once. The source material was effector memory CD8+ T cells from blood. Subset denoted: effector memory, CD45RA- CD27-. The receptors were sampled from a human donor in good health.

This clonotype occurred a few times. The rearrangement joins TRBV4-2 to TRBJ2-5; perhaps D is TRBD1 or TRBD2 (5 bases each). CDR3 length equals 17 residues. Per germline, CDR1 LGHNA and CDR2 YNFKEQ. V lost 0 bases to trimming and J lost 1 base, with 15 bases between them. The CDR3 DNA reads as TGTGCCAGCAGCCAAGATGGGCGGGTGGGGACCCAAGAGACCCAGTACTTC. This encodes CASSQDGRVGTQETQYF.

Turning to this clonotype: A read error may be the cause here, since a much bigger clone is one base away. The chain combines TRBV4-2 with TRBJ2-1, with D perhaps TRBD1 (6 bases). The CDR3 extends over 15 amino acids. The V end lost 1 base, the J end lost 4 bases, and 11 bases lay between the germline ends. Looked up from germline, CDR1 is LGHNA and CDR2 is YNFKEQ. The CDR3 spells CASSQGEGEYNEQFF. CDR3 bases: TGTGCCAGCAGCCAAGGAGAGGGGGAATACAATGAGCAGTTCTTC.

V and J are TRBV27 and TRBJ2-7, with unresolved D. The CDR3 covers 16 residues. The germline V gene has CDR1 MNHEY and CDR2 SMNVEV (reference sequence). The ends were cut back, 0 bases at V and 0 bases at J, with 12 bases in the middle. The CDR3: CASSLSVTVSSYEQYF. In nucleotides, the CDR3 is TGTGCCAGCAGTTTATCTGTTACCGTCAGCTCCTACGAGCAGTACTTC.

This clonotype was counted between two and nine times. The rearrangement joins TRBV9 to TRBJ1-2; D is unclear. Germline CDR1 and CDR2: SGDLS and YYNGEE. CDR3 length equals 16 residues. V lost 6 bases and J 3 bases, leaving 21 bases between the germline ends. CDR3 residues: CASIGPSLKYYYGYTF. The CDR3 DNA reads as TGTGCCAGCATCGGACCTAGTTTGAAATATTACTATGGCTACACCTTC.

This clonotype came up many times. The chain recombines TRBV20-1 with TRBJ2-7, with 12 bases fitting TRBD2. Germline V gene sequence: CDR1 DFQATT, CDR2 SNEGSKA (reference sequence). This CDR3 has 14 residues. Trimming at V came to 1 base and at J to 5 bases, leaving 3 bases not matched to a gene. The CDR3 nucleotides read TGCAGTGCTAGAGGACTAGCGGGAGTCCACGAGCAGTACTTC. It yields the protein CSARGLAGVHEQYF.

The gene calls are TRBV6-2 or TRBV6-3 and TRBJ2-7; D is perhaps TRBD1 (5 bases). Trimming shortened V by 0 bases and J by 0 bases, and 9 bases separated the two germline ends. The CDR3 has 15 residues. Germline assignment: CDR1 MNHEY and CDR2 SVGEGT. The CDR3 here is CASSYSSDSSYEQYF. CDR3 in DNA: TGTGCCAGCAGTTACTCGAGTGACAGCTCCTACGAGCAGTACTTC.

This clonotype showed up just a few times. The chain combines TRBV19 with TRBJ2-3, with 10 bases fitting TRBD1. Trimming removed 4 bases from V and 4 bases from J; junction bases left unmatched: 2. The CDR3 extends over 14 amino acids. CDR1 and CDR2 (germline): LNHDA, SQIVND (reference sequence). The CDR3, as DNA: TGTGCCAGTAGTAGCGGACAGGGGGCAGATACGCAGTATTTT. It encodes CASSSGQGADTQYF.

V usage is TRBV20-1 and J usage is TRBJ2-1; TRBD2 matches at 7 bases. CDR3 length equals 14 residues. Germline CDR1 DFQATT, CDR2 SNEGSKA (reference sequence). Trimming took 6 bases from V and 0 from J; bases not matched to a gene: 5. In DNA, the CDR3 is TGCAGTGCCTTGGGAGGGAACTCCTACAATGAGCAGTTCTTC. Its protein product is CSALGGNSYNEQFF.

Relative to its sample, this clonotype is medium-sized. This chain connects TRBV20-1 to TRBJ2-2, with a tentative D call TRBD1 (6 bases). There are 14 residues in the CDR3. V lost 1 base and J lost 7, with 13 bases in between. Germline CDR1 is DFQATT and CDR2 is SNEGSKA (reference sequence). The CDR3 loop reads CSARGAPDSGELFF. CDR3 DNA sequence: TGCAGTGCTAGAGGAGCGCCGGACAGCGGGGAGCTGTTTTTT.

This clonotype was counted at least ten times. The chain is built from TRBV20-1 and TRBJ2-1; 11 nucleotides agree with TRBD2. Germline V gene lookup returns CDR1 DFQATT and CDR2 SNEGSKA (reference sequence). The CDR3 loop spans 15 amino acids. V shed 5 bases, J shed 0 bases, and the junction held 3 bases outside the gene matches. CDR3 region: CSALSGGVSYNEQFF. In DNA, the CDR3 is TGCAGTGCTCTTAGCGGGGGGGTCTCCTACAATGAGCAGTTCTTC.

In its sample, this clonotype was seen a few times. V and J are TRBV18 and TRBJ2-3, with 8 bases matching TRBD2. The V segment lost 0 bases and the J segment 5 bases; nucleotides outside the gene matches: 4. The CDR3 contains 15 residues. Per germline, CDR1 KGHSH and CDR2 LQKENI. The CDR3 spells CASSPPLGRGDTQYF. The DNA for the CDR3 is TGTGCCAGCTCACCACCACTCGGGAGGGGAGATACGCAGTATTTT.

This chain uses TRBV2 with TRBJ2-7; a possible D gene is TRBD2 (5 bases). The CDR3 covers 15 residues. CDR1 and CDR2 (germline): SNHLY, FYNNEI. Between the trimmed V and J ends, which lost 4 bases and 0 bases, there was a span of 13 bases. In nucleotides, the CDR3 is TGTGCCAGCAGTGTTGCGGTAGGGAGCTCCTACGAGCAGTACTTC. As protein: CASSVAVGSSYEQYF.

Many counts were recorded for this clonotype. This chain uses TRBV7-9 with TRBJ2-2; no reliable D call. Looked up from germline, CDR1 is SEHNR and CDR2 is FQNEAQ (reference sequence). The V end lost 1 base, the J end lost 3 bases, and 12 bases lay between the germline ends. The CDR3 sequence is 16 residues long. CDR3 sequence: CASSLDGQVDTGELFF. CDR3 in DNA: TGTGCCAGCAGCTTAGATGGCCAGGTGGACACCGGGGAGCTGTTTTTT. The variable domain in full, with the rest retrieved from reference TRBV7-9 and TRBJ2-2, is DTGVSQNPRHKITKRGQNVTFRCDPISEHNRLYWYRQTLGQGPEFLTYFQNEAQLEKSRLLSDRFSAERPKGSFSTLEIQRTEQGDSAMYLCASSLDGQVDTGELFFGEGSRLTVL.

This CDR3 is CATSVGTSDTGELFF. CDR3 bases: TGTGCCACCAGTGTAGGGACTAGCGACACCGGGGAGCTGTTTTTT. The rearrangement joins TRBV24-1 to TRBJ2-2, with 10 nucleotides matching TRBD2. The germline V gene encodes CDR1 KGHDR and CDR2 SFDVKD. J lost 3 bases, V lost 5 bases, and 2 bases had no gene match. This CDR3 is 15 amino acids long.

The gene calls are TRBV20-1 and TRBJ1-2, with D hard to call. V gave up 3 bases and J gave up 1 base, with 12 bases separating them. There are 14 residues in the CDR3. Per the germline V gene, CDR1 is DFQATT and CDR2 is SNEGSKA (reference sequence). Here the CDR3 DNA reads TGCAGTGCTAGTTTCCAGATTCTTAACTATGGCTACACCTTC. Translating it yields CSASFQILNYGYTF.

The table lists this clonotype with many counts. The J gene is TRBJ1-1, the V gene TRBV19, with no clear D. The ends were cut back, 7 bases at V and 1 base at J, with 10 bases in the middle. This CDR3 region has 13 residues. Germline CDR1 and CDR2: LNHDA and SQIVND (reference sequence). The CDR3 loop is CASIRVPNTEAFF. In DNA, the CDR3 is TGTGCCAGTATTCGGGTTCCGAACACTGAAGCTTTCTTT.

This clonotype was seen at least ten times. CDR3: CASSYGQGPNEKLFF. The CDR3 nucleotides are TGTGCCAGCAGTTACGGACAGGGCCCTAATGAAAAACTGTTTTTT. This chain connects TRBV2 to TRBJ1-4, with 8 bases aligning to TRBD1. This CDR3 has 15 residues. From germline, CDR1 is SNHLY and CDR2 FYNNEI. Losses at the gene ends were 5 bases for V and 3 bases for J; bases not matched to a gene: 5.

In this sample, this clonotype turned up many times. This rearrangement joins TRBV5-4 to TRBJ2-3; 7 bases are a match to TRBD2. J was trimmed by 4 bases and V by 9 bases; bases with no gene match: 8. CDR1 is SGHNT, CDR2 YYREEE, per germline (reference sequence). There are 13 residues in the CDR3. The CDR3 DNA reads as TGTGCCATTCCCGGGGAGGGTGCAGATACGCAGTATTTT. It is translated as CAIPGEGADTQYF.